This is a list of T cell receptor beta chains from one sample in a study of OX40 agonist ivuxolimab in advanced cancers. Here immunoSEQ multiplex PCR was the method, and the copy in TCRdb shows in-frame clones only, minus some. The sample contains some 70,000 clones, more than 85% of which appear only once. The starting material was CD4+ or CD8+ T cells sorted from blood, obtained in a trial of the OX40 agonist ivuxolimab. The source is an adult with an advanced solid tumor such as melanoma, head and neck, liver or kidney cancer. Both conserved end residues are part of each CDR3. Fields, in order: J gene, V gene, clone size, CDR3 length, D gene, CDR3 DNA, CDR3 protein. A D gene is named only where the DNA matches it firmly. Not every row has a clone size; where given, it reads once, few, many or a size class.

j_call: TRBJ2-5; v_call: TRBV6-5; clone_size: -; cdr3_length: 14; d_call: -; cdr3_nt: TGTGCCAGCAGTTTATCGGGATCCCAAGAGACCCAGTACTTC; cdr3_aa: CASSLSGSQETQYF
j_call: TRBJ2-2; v_call: TRBV5-1; clone_size: -; cdr3_length: 14; d_call: -; cdr3_nt: TGCGCCAGCACCTCCACAGGGTACACCGGGGAGCTGTTTTTT; cdr3_aa: CASTSTGYTGELFF
j_call: TRBJ2-7; v_call: TRBV6-5; clone_size: -; cdr3_length: 15; d_call: TRBD2; cdr3_nt: TGTGCCAGCAGGACTAGCGGGAGATCCTCCTACGAGCAGTACTTC; cdr3_aa: CASRTSGRSSYEQYF
j_call: TRBJ2-5; v_call: TRBV6-6; clone_size: once; cdr3_length: 12; d_call: -; cdr3_nt: TGTGCCAGCAGTTACTACCAAGAGACCCAGTACTTC; cdr3_aa: CASSYYQETQYF
j_call: TRBJ1-2; v_call: TRBV9; clone_size: -; cdr3_length: 13; d_call: -; cdr3_nt: TGTGCCAGCAGTCAACCGGGATACTATGGCTACACCTTC; cdr3_aa: CASSQPGYYGYTF
j_call: TRBJ2-3; v_call: TRBV9; clone_size: -; cdr3_length: 15; d_call: -; cdr3_nt: TGTGCCAGCAGCGTAGACAGCCCGAGGAGAGATACGCAGTATTTT; cdr3_aa: CASSVDSPRRDTQYF
j_call: TRBJ1-1; v_call: TRBV6-5; clone_size: -; cdr3_length: 15; d_call: -; cdr3_nt: TGTGCCAGCAGTTACTTCGGCAGCCGGGGCACTGAAGCTTTCTTT; cdr3_aa: CASSYFGSRGTEAFF
j_call: TRBJ1-2; v_call: TRBV11-1; clone_size: -; cdr3_length: 13; d_call: -; cdr3_nt: TGTGCCAGCAGCTCAACAGGGTCCTATGGCTACACCTTC; cdr3_aa: CASSSTGSYGYTF
j_call: TRBJ1-3; v_call: TRBV7-8; clone_size: -; cdr3_length: 14; d_call: TRBD1; cdr3_nt: TGTGCCAGCAGCTTGACAGGGGGGGAAGACACCATATATTTT; cdr3_aa: CASSLTGGEDTIYF
j_call: TRBJ1-6; v_call: TRBV5-8; clone_size: -; cdr3_length: 20; d_call: -; cdr3_nt: TGTGCCAGCAGCTTGATCCGGCGTCCCGCGGACCCAACGGATAATTCACCCCTCCACTTT; cdr3_aa: CASSLIRRPADPTDNSPLHF
j_call: TRBJ2-3; v_call: TRBV18; clone_size: -; cdr3_length: 15; d_call: TRBD1; cdr3_nt: TGTGCCAGCTCCCCCCAGGGGGATGGTACAGATACGCAGTATTTT; cdr3_aa: CASSPQGDGTDTQYF
j_call: TRBJ1-2; v_call: TRBV6-5; clone_size: once; cdr3_length: 13; d_call: TRBD1; cdr3_nt: TGTGCCAGCAGCCCCCAGGGGGTATATGGCTACACCTTC; cdr3_aa: CASSPQGVYGYTF
j_call: TRBJ2-5; v_call: TRBV28; clone_size: -; cdr3_length: 13; d_call: -; cdr3_nt: TGTGCCAGCAGTTTCTGGGTCCAAGAGACCCAGTACTTC; cdr3_aa: CASSFWVQETQYF
j_call: TRBJ1-1; v_call: TRBV5-4; clone_size: few; cdr3_length: 14; d_call: -; cdr3_nt: TGTGCCAGCAGCTTGCCCCAGGCAAACACTGAAGCTTTCTTT; cdr3_aa: CASSLPQANTEAFF
j_call: TRBJ2-3; v_call: TRBV5-4; clone_size: -; cdr3_length: 13; d_call: -; cdr3_nt: TGTGCCAGCAGCTTGGCGGGTCCCGATACGCAGTATTTT; cdr3_aa: CASSLAGPDTQYF
j_call: TRBJ1-2; v_call: TRBV28; clone_size: -; cdr3_length: 13; d_call: -; cdr3_nt: TGTGCCACCGCACAGGGACCGAACTATGGCTACACCTTC; cdr3_aa: CATAQGPNYGYTF
j_call: TRBJ2-2; v_call: TRBV19; clone_size: -; cdr3_length: 15; d_call: -; cdr3_nt: TGTGCCAGTAGTATTTCAGGGGTCATCACCGGGGAGCTGTTTTTT; cdr3_aa: CASSISGVITGELFF
j_call: TRBJ2-1; v_call: TRBV5-1; clone_size: once; cdr3_length: 15; d_call: TRBD2; cdr3_nt: TGCGCCAGCAGTACCACTAGCGGGACTGCTAATGAGCAGTTCTTC; cdr3_aa: CASSTTSGTANEQFF
j_call: TRBJ2-7; v_call: TRBV6-1; clone_size: -; cdr3_length: 16; d_call: -; cdr3_nt: TGTGCCAGCAGTGGTTCGGGGAGGAGACGTTCCTACGAGCAGTACTTC; cdr3_aa: CASSGSGRRRSYEQYF
j_call: TRBJ2-1; v_call: TRBV7-3; clone_size: few; cdr3_length: 15; d_call: TRBD2; cdr3_nt: TGTGCCAGCGGGAAAGCGGGAGCGGCCTACAATGAGCAGTTCTTC; cdr3_aa: CASGKAGAAYNEQFF
j_call: TRBJ2-3; v_call: TRBV6-1; clone_size: once; cdr3_length: 15; d_call: TRBD1; cdr3_nt: TGTGCCAGCAGTGTGGACAGGGTAGGAGGAGATACGCAGTATTTT; cdr3_aa: CASSVDRVGGDTQYF
j_call: TRBJ2-3; v_call: TRBV18; clone_size: -; cdr3_length: 17; d_call: TRBD2; cdr3_nt: TGTGCCAGCTCACCCACCCTAGCGGGGGGTGTTGGAGATACGCAGTATTTT; cdr3_aa: CASSPTLAGGVGDTQYF
j_call: TRBJ2-2; v_call: TRBV6-1; clone_size: -; cdr3_length: 12; d_call: -; cdr3_nt: TGTGCCAGCAGTGATCGACAGGGGGAGCTGTTTTTT; cdr3_aa: CASSDRQGELFF
j_call: TRBJ2-7; v_call: TRBV5-4; clone_size: -; cdr3_length: 12; d_call: -; cdr3_nt: TGTGCCTTTGCCCAGGGGACCGGTGAGCAGTACTTC; cdr3_aa: CAFAQGTGEQYF
j_call: TRBJ2-5; v_call: TRBV30; clone_size: -; cdr3_length: 14; d_call: TRBD2; cdr3_nt: TGTGCCTGGGCCACCGGGACCGGGAGGGTGACCCAGTACTTC; cdr3_aa: CAWATGTGRVTQYF
j_call: TRBJ1-2; v_call: TRBV6-5; clone_size: -; cdr3_length: 15; d_call: -; cdr3_nt: TGTGCCAGCAGCAAACTGGTGGCAGGGGCCTATGGCTACACCTTC; cdr3_aa: CASSKLVAGAYGYTF
j_call: TRBJ2-5; v_call: TRBV18; clone_size: -; cdr3_length: 14; d_call: -; cdr3_nt: TGTGCCAGCTCGACCGACGGGAACCAAGAGACCCAGTACTTC; cdr3_aa: CASSTDGNQETQYF
j_call: TRBJ2-7; v_call: TRBV11-2; clone_size: -; cdr3_length: 14; d_call: -; cdr3_nt: TGTGCCAGCAGCTTAGATTGGACAGTTTACGAGCAGTACTTC; cdr3_aa: CASSLDWTVYEQYF
j_call: TRBJ1-5; v_call: TRBV9; clone_size: -; cdr3_length: 18; d_call: TRBD1; cdr3_nt: TGTGCCAGCAGTGAACCGGGACAGGGGGCGGAGAGCAATCAGCCCCAGCATTTT; cdr3_aa: CASSEPGQGAESNQPQHF